This entry describes one T cell receptor (beta chain). The antigen is unknown. PCR amplification relied on 60 Vbeta primers (plus 13 Jbeta primers). Using immunoSEQ multiplex PCR, the repertoire was profiled, and TCRdb retains in-frame clones only, with some absent. The table includes around 68,000 clones, 85% detected once. Trimming removed 2 bases at V and 1 base at J, with 18 bases between. CDR1 and CDR2 (germline): SEHNR, FQNEAQ (reference sequence). This CDR3 spans 18 amino acids. These data belong to a study of cytomegalovirus exposure and HLA in healthy donors. Study results and limitations: With further analysis later on, most CMV-associated TCR beta chains appeared HLA-restricted. The study labeled 164 TCR beta chains cytomegalovirus-associated. In a later analysis, donors in an Asian-associated ancestry cluster reportedly had fewer N-insertions in productive TCRs than the cohort mean.

This chain connects TRBV7-9 to TRBJ2-4; no firm D call. The receptor's source is a female donor in good health and CMV-seronegative. Sequenced sample: PBMCs. The CDR3 is CASSLSWAPELAKNIQYF. DNA for the CDR3: TGTGCCAGCAGCTTATCGTGGGCCCCAGAGCTCGCCAAAAACATTCAGTACTTC.